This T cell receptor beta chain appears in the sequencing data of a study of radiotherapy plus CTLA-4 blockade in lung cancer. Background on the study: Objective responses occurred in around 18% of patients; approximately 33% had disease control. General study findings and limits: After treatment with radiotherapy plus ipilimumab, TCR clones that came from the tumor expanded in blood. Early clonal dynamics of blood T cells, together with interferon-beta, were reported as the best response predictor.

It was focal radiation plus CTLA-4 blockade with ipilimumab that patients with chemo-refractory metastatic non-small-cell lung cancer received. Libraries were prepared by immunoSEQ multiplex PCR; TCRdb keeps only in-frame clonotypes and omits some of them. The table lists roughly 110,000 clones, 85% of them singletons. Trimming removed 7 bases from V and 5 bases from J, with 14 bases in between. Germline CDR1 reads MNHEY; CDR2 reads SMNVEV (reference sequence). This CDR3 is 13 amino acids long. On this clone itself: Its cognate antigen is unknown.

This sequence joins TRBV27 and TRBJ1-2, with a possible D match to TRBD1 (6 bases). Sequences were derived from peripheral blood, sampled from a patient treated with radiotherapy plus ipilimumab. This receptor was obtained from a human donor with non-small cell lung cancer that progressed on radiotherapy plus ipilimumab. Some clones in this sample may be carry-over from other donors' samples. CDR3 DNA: TGTGCCAGCAAAAGGGGGGGAGCTTATGGCTACACCTTC. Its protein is CASKRGGAYGYTF.